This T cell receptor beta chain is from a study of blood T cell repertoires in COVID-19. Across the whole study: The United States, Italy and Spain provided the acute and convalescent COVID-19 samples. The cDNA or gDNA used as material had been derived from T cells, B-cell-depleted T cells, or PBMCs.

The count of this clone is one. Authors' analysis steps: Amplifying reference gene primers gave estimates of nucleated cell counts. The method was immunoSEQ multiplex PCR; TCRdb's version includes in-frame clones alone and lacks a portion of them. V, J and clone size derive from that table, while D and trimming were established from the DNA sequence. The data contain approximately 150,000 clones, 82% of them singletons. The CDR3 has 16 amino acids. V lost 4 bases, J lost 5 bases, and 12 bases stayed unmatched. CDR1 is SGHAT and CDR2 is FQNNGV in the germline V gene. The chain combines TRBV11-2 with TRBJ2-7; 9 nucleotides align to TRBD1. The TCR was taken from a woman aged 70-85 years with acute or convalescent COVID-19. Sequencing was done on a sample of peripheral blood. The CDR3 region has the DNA TGTGCCAGCAGCTATGGACAGGGGCTCCCCGAGCACGAGCAGTACTTC. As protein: CASSYGQGLPEHEQYF.